This T cell receptor beta chain was retrieved from a study of control samples from healthy donors and cancer patients. This clone was recorded only once. The CDR3 sequence is 15 residues long. The V end was cut by 1 base, the J end by 5 bases, with 13 bases between. CDR1 and CDR2 from the germline V gene are KGHSH and LQKENI. Method: immunoSEQ multiplex PCR; TCRdb's copy keeps in-frame clones and lacks some. This sample carries 140,000 to 150,000 clones, 89% of them seen once, and the ten largest clones take 4% to 5.5%. This sequence was found in a man aged 25-40 years in good health. Sequencing input: blood. The rearrangement uses TRBV18 and TRBJ2-3; D possibly matches TRBD1 or TRBD2 (7 bases each). Here the CDR3 reads CASSPREGARDTQYF. CDR3 sequence (DNA): TGTGCCAGCTCACCACGGGAGGGGGCGAGAGATACGCAGTATTTT.